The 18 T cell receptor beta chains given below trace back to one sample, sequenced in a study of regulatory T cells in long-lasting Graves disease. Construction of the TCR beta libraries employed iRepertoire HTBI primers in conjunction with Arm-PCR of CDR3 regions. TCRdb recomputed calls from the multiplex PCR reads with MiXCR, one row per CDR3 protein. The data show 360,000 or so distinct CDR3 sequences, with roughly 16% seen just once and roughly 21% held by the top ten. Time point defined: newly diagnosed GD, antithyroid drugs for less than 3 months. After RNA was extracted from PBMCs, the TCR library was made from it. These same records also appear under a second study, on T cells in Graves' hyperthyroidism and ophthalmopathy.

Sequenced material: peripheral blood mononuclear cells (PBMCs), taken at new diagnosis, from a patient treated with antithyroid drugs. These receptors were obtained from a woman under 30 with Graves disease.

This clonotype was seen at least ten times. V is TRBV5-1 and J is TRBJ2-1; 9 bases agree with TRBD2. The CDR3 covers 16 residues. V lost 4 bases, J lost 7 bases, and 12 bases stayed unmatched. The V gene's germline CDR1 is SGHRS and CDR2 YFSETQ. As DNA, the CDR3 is TGCGCCAGCAGCCTGGACGCGGGGGGGTTTACAAATGAGCAGTTCTTC. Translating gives CASSLDAGGFTNEQFF.

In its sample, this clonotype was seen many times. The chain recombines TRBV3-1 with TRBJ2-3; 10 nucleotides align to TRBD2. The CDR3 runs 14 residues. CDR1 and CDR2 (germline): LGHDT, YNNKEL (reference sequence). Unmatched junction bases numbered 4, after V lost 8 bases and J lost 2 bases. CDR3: CASRLAGATDTQYF. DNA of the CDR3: TGTGCCAGCCGCCTAGCGGGGGCCACAGATACGCAGTATTTT.

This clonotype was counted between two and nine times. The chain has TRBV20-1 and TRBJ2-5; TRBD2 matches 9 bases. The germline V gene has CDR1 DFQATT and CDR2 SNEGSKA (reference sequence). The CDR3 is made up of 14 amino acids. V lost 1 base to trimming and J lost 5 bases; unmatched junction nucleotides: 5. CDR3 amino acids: CSARASGIWETQYF. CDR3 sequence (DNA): TGCAGTGCTAGAGCTAGCGGGATCTGGGAGACCCAGTACTTC.

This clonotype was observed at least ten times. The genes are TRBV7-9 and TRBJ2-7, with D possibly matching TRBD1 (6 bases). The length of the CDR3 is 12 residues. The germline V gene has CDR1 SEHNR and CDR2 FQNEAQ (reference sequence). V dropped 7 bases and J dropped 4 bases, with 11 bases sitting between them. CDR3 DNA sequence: TGTGCCAGCACCACCGGACAGTACGAGCAGTACTTC. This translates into CASTTGQYEQYF.

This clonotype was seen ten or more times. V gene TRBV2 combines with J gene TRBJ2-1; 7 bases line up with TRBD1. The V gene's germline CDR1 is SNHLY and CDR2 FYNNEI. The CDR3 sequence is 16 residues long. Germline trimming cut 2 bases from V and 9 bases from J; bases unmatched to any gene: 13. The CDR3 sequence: CASSEYHRDSLGEQFF. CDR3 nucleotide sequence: TGTGCCAGCAGTGAATACCACCGGGACAGCTTGGGTGAGCAGTTCTTC.

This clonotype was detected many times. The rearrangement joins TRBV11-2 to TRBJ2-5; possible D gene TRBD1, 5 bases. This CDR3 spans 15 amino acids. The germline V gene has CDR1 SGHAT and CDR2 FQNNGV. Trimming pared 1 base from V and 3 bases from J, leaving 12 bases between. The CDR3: CASSLVQGGEETQYF. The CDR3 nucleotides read TGTGCCAGCAGCTTAGTTCAGGGTGGGGAAGAGACCCAGTACTTC.

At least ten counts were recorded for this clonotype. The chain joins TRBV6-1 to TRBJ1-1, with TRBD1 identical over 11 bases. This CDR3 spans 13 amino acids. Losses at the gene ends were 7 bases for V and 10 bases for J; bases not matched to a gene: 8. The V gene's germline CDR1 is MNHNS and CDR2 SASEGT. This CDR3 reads CASIPGQGARAFF. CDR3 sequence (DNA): TGTGCCAGCATTCCCGGACAGGGGGCGAGAGCTTTCTTT.

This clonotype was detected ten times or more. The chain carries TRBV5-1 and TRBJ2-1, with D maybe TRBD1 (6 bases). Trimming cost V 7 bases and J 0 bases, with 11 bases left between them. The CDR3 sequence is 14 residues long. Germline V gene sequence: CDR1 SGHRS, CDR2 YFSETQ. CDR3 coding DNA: TGCGCCAGCCAGAGGGGGACCTCCTACAATGAGCAGTTCTTC. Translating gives CASQRGTSYNEQFF.

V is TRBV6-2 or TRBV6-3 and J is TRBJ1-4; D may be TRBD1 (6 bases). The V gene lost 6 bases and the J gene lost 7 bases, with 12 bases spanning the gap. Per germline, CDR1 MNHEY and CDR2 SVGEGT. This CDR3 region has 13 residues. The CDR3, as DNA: TGTGCCAGCAGACAAGGGGGAAGTGAAAAACTGTTTTTT. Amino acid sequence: CASRQGGSEKLFF.

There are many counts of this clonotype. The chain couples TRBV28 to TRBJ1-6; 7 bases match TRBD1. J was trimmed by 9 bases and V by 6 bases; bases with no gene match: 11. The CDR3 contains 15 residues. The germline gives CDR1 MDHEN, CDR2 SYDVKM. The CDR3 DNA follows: TGTGCCAGCAGGGGTGGGACAGCGGGTCGTTCACCCCTCCACTTT. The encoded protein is CASRGGTAGRSPLHF.

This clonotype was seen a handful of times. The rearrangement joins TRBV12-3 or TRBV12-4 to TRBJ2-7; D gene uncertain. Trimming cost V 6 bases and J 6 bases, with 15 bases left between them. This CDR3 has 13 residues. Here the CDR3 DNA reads TGTGCCAGCAGCTACTCCCCAAGGAGCGAGCAGTACTTC. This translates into CASSYSPRSEQYF.

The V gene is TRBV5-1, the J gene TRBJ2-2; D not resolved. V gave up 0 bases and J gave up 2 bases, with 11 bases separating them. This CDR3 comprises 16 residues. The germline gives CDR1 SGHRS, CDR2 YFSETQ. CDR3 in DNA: TGCGCCAGCAGCTTGGGGGCAGGACCAAACACCGGGGAGCTGTTTTTT. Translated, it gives CASSLGAGPNTGELFF.

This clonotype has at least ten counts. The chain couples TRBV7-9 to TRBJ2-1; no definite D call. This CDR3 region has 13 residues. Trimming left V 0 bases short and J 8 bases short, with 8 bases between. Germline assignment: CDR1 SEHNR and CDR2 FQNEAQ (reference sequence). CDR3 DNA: TGTGCCAGCAGCTTAGCGGCAGGCGATGAGCAGTTCTTC. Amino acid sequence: CASSLAAGDEQFF.

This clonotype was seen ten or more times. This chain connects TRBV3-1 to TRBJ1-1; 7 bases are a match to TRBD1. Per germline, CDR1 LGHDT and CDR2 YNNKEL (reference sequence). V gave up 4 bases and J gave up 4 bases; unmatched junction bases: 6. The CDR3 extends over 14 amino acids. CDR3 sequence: CASSPPGQFTEAFF. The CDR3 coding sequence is TGTGCCAGCAGCCCGCCGGGACAGTTCACTGAAGCTTTCTTT.

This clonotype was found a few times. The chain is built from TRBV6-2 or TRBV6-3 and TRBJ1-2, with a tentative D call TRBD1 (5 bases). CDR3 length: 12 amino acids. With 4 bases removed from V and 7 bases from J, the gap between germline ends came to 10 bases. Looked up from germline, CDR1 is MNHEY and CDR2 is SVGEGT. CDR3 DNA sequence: TGTGCCAGCAGTTCCAGGGATCTTGGCTACACCTTC. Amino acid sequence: CASSSRDLGYTF.

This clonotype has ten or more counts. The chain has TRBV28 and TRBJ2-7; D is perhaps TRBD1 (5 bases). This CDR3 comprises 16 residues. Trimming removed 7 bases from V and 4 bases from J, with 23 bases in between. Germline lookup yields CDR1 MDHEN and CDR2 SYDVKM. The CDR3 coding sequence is TGTGCCAGCACCCCCGGCATAGGGGAACCTAATTACGAGCAGTACTTC. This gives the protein CASTPGIGEPNYEQYF.

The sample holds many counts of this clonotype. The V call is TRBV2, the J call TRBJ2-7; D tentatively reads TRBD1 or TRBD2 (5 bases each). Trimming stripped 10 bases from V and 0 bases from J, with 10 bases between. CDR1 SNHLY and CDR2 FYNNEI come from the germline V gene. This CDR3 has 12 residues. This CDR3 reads CATGPYSYEQYF. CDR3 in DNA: TGTGCCACGGGACCGTACTCCTACGAGCAGTACTTC.

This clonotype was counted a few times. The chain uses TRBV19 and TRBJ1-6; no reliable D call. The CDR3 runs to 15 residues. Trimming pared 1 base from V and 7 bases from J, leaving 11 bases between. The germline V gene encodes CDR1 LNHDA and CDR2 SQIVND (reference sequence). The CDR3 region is CASSIAGSPNSPLHF. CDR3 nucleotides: TGTGCCAGTAGTATAGCGGGCAGTCCCAATTCACCCCTCCACTTT.